This T cell receptor (beta chain) was captured in a study of beta chain features in type 1 diabetes (dated by TCRdb to the late 2010s). Some background on the complete study: Mean age, gender distribution, total cell number and subset yield did not differ between patients and healthy donors. Naive and central memory subsets were obtained from all 30 or so donors, but regulatory and stem cell-like memory subsets were isolated from only 8 patients and roughly eight healthy donors. The study compared the TCRB repertoires of sorted circulating CD4+ T cell subsets in recently diagnosed type 1 diabetes patients with those in matched healthy donors. A total of about 100,000,000 sorted cells were examined across all samples, and RNA yield correlated strongly with the number of cells per subset.

V is clipped by 10 bases and J by 0 bases, and the sequence between their germline boundaries is 12 bases long. The CDR3 spans 14 residues, from the cysteine through the phenylalanine. Kept here is only the CDR3 DNA, which spans 42 bases and is read in frame from base 1. The germline V gene encodes CDR1 SGHTA and CDR2 FQGTGA. The High Capacity cDNA Reverse Transcription Kit was used to reverse transcribe all of the isolated RNA, meaning that expressed TCRB transcripts were what got sequenced. Deep immunoSEQ sequencing was applied to naive, central memory and regulatory T cell samples, giving an average of around 4 million total reads per sample. Sorted cells were lysed in RLT buffer and RNA was extracted with DNase-treated RNeasy Micro or Mini kits, depending on cell number. To prevent cross-contamination, every cell subset was processed on its own, while patient and healthy donor samples were processed together. The immunoSEQ multiplex PCR was used to amplify TCRB sequences from cDNA, generating 87-bp fragments that spanned the CDR3 region. Amplicons were sequenced on the Illumina HiSeq platform. The authors' analysis ran thus. PCR bias was corrected computationally using synthetic template baselines, and reads within Hamming distance 2 were collapsed, with unmergeable singletons discarded. Reads were aligned to IMGT to assign V, D and J genes, CDR3 length, and insertions or deletions at six rearrangement sites. Within each subset, clonotype counts were normalized to the number of sorted cells before true diversity and Gini coefficients were calculated with the tcR R package. The overlap coefficient, calculated on TCRB nucleotide sequences, was used to quantify repertoire sharing. Out-of-frame TCRB sequences from naive cells were analyzed to stand in for the pre-selection repertoire. Here the immuneACCESS table is served through TCRdb, limited to in-frame sequences with V and J called. Missing clones are a known gap in these copies; in checked studies unresolved V genes cover under half, and the rest lacks a known reason. The V and J calls and clone size are taken from that table; D and trimming were inferred from the DNA. Within this sample are 400,000 to 550,000 clones, with roughly 11% of them counted one time only. Of the sample, roughly 0.046% falls within the top ten clones.

On this clone: This receptor's antigen is unknown. Qualities for individual bases were not recorded, and no much larger clone is one base off.

A single peripheral blood draw of about 120 mL on average was collected from each donor into heparinised tubes. A BD FACSAria II and a panel including CD45RO, CCR7, CD25, CD127, CD95 and CD27 were used to sort naive, central memory, regulatory and stem cell-like memory CD4+ T cells. A purity above 98% was achieved for all sorted populations. PBMCs were isolated immediately by Lymphoprep density gradient centrifugation and stained directly without culture. Samples were stained and sorted in pairs, with one healthy donor and one patient per experiment, so that batch effects were minimized. Overall study results and their limits: Naive, central memory and regulatory TCRB repertoires appeared to be more similar among patients than among healthy donors. PCR may preferentially amplify shorter templates, but because patient and control samples were amplified and corrected together, any resulting skew would affect both groups equally. A moderate but significant shortening of TCRB CDR3 length was observed in type 1 diabetes patients in all four CD4+ subsets. At VDJ recombination sites, type 1 diabetes patients had fewer insertions and more deleted nucleotides, which implies abnormalities in thymic rearrangement. Sequencing cDNA rather than genomic DNA could over-represent highly expressing activated cells, although activation and CD3 levels did not differ between groups. Because small numbers of individuals were included in the HLA sub-analyses, any influence of HLA type on TCRB rearrangement was left unresolved.

The chain employs TRBV7-3 and TRBJ2-2, with the D segment identity uncertain. The sequencing input was naive CD4+ T cells from blood. What this sample's cell subset or site label stands for: true naive CD4+ T cells. This clonotype originated in a woman aged 18-29 years in good health. The DNA reads as follows: TGTGCCACCTATCCGGGCCCGAACACCGGGGAGCTGTTTTTT. It translates as CATYPGPNTGELFF. Supplemented by the reference TRBV7-3 and TRBJ2-2 proteins around the CDR3, the complete variable domain is GAGVSQTPSNKVTEKGKYVELRCDPISGHTALYWYRQSLGQGPEFLIYFQGTGAADDSGLPNDRFFAVRPEGSVSTLKIQRTERGDSAVYLCATYPGPNTGELFFGEGSRLTVL.